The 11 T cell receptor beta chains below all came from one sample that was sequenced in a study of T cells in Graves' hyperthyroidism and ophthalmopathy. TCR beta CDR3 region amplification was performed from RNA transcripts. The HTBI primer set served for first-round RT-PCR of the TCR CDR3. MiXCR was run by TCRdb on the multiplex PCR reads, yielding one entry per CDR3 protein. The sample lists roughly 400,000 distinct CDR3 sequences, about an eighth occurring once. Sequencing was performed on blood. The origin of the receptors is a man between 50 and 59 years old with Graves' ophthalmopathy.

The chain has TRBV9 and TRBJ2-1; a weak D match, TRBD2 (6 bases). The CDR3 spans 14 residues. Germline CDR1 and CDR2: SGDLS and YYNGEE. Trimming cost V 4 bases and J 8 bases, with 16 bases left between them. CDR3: CASSPWGTGDEQFF. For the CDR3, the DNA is TGTGCCAGCAGCCCGTGGGGGACTGGGGATGAGCAGTTCTTC. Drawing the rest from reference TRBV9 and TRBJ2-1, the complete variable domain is DSGVTQTPKHLITATGQRVTLRCSPRSGDLSVYWYQQSLDQGLQFLIQYYNGEERAKGNILERFSAQQFPDLHSELNLSSLELGDSALYFCASSPWGTGDEQFFGPGTRLTVL.

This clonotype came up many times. CDR3 sequence (DNA): TGTGCCAGCAGCTACGGACAGGAGGGAAATGAGCAGTTCTTC. Translated, it gives CASSYGQEGNEQFF. V and J are TRBV13 and TRBJ2-1; a possible D gene is TRBD1 (7 bases). In germline, CDR1 is PRHDT, CDR2 FYEKMQ (reference sequence). The CDR3 loop spans 14 amino acids. V lost 4 bases, J lost 7 bases, and 14 bases lay in between.

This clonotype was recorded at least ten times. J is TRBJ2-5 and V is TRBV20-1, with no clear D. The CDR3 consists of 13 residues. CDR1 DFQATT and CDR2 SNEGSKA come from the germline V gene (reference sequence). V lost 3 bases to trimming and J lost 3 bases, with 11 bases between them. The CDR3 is CSARSSIEETQYF. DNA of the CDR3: TGCAGTGCTAGGTCGTCTATAGAAGAGACCCAGTACTTC.

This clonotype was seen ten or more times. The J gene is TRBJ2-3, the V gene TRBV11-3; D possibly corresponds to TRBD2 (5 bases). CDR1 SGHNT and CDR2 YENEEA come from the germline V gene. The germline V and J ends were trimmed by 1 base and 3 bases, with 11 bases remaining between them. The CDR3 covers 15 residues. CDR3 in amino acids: CASSLASGKTDTQYF. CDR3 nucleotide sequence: TGTGCCAGCAGCTTAGCGTCGGGAAAAACAGATACGCAGTATTTT.

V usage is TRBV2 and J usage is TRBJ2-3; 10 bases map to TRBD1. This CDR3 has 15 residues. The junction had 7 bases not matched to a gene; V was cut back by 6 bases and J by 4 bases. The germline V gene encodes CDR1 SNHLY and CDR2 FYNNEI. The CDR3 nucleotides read TGTGCCAGCAGAGCCGGGACAGGGGCCTCAGATACGCAGTATTTT. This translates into CASRAGTGASDTQYF.

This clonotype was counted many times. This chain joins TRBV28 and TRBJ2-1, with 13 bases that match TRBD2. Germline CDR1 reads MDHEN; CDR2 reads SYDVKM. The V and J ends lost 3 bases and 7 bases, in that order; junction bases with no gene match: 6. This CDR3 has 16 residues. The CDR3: CASSFRTSGRGNEQFF. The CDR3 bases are TGTGCCAGCAGTTTCCGGACTAGCGGGAGAGGGAATGAGCAGTTCTTC.

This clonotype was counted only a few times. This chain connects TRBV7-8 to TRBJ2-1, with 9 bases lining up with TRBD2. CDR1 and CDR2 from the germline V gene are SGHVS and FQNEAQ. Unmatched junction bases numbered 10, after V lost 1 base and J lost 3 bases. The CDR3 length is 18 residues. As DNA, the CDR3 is TGTGCCAGCAGCTTAGGCCAAATGACTAGCGGACTCTACAATGAGCAGTTCTTC. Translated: CASSLGQMTSGLYNEQFF.

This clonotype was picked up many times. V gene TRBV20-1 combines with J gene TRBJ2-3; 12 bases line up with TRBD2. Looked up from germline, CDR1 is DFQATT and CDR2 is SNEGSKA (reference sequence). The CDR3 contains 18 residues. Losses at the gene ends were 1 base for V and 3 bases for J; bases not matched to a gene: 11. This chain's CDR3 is CSARAPWTSGNRTDTQYF. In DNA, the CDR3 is TGCAGTGCTAGAGCCCCGTGGACTAGCGGGAACAGGACAGATACGCAGTATTTT.

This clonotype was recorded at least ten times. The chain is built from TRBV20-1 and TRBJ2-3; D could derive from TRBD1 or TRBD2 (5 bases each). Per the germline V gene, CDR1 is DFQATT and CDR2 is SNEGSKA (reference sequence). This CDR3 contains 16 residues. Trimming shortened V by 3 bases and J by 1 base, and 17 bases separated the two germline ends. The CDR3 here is CSASRPSGRRTDTQYF. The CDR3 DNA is TGCAGTGCTAGTAGACCTTCGGGACGCCGCACAGATACGCAGTATTTT.

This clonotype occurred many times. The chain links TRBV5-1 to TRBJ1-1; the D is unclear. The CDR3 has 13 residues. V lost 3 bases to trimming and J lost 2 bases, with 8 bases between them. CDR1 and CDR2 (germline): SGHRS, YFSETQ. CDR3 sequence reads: CASSWQPNTEAFF. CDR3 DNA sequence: TGCGCCAGCAGCTGGCAGCCCAACACTGAAGCTTTCTTT. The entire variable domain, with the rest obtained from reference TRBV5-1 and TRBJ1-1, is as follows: KAGVTQTPRYLIKTRGQQVTLSCSPISGHRSVSWYQQTPGQGLQFLFEYFSETQRNKGNFPGRFSGRQFSNSRSEMNVSTLELGDSALYLCASSWQPNTEAFFGQGTRLTVV.

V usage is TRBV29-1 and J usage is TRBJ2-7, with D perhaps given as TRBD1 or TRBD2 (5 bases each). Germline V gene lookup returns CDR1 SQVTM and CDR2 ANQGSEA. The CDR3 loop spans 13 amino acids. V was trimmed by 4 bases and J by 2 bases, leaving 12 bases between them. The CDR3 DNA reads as TGCAGCGTTGTTTTCGGGACGACCTACGAGCAGTACTTC. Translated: CSVVFGTTYEQYF.